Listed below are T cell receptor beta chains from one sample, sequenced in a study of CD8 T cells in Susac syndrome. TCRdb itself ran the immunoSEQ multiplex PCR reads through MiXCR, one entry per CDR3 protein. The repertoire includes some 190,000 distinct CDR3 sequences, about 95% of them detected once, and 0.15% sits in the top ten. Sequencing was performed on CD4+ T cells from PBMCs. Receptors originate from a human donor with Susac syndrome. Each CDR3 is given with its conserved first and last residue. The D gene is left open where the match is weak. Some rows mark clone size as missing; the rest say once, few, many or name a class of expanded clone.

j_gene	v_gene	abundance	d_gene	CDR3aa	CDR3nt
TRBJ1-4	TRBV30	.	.	CATYDRSTNEKLFF	TGTGCCACATACGACAGATCAACTAATGAAAAACTGTTTTTT
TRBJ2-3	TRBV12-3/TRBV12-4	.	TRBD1	CASGPTGGVDTQYF	TGTGCCAGCGGACCGACAGGGGGCGTAGATACGCAGTATTTT
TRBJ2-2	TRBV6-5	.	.	CASSYSPRINTGELFF	TGTGCCAGCAGTTACTCGCCCAGGATAAACACCGGGGAGCTGTTTTTT
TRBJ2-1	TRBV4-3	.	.	CASSLSWGAEQFF	TGCGCCAGCAGCCTCTCATGGGGGGCCGAGCAGTTCTTC
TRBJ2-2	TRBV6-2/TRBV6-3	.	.	CATRITNTGELFF	TGTGCCACCCGGATTACGAACACCGGGGAGCTGTTTTTT
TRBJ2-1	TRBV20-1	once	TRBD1	CSYNRGNEQFF	TGCAGTTACAACAGGGGCAATGAGCAGTTCTTC
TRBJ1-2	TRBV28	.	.	CASSLSRVNYGYTF	TGTGCCAGCAGTTTATCACGAGTAAACTATGGCTACACCTTC
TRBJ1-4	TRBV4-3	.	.	CASSQDWPRGNEKLFF	TGCGCCAGCAGCCAAGATTGGCCCAGGGGCAACGAAAAACTGTTTTTT
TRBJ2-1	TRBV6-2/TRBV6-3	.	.	CASSYPSQGGSSYNEQFF	TGTGCCAGCAGTTATCCTTCGCAGGGGGGGTCCTCCTACAATGAGCAGTTCTTC
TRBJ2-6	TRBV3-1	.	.	CASSQDQVLTGANVLTF	TGTGCCAGCAGCCAAGATCAGGTGTTGACTGGGGCCAACGTCCTGACTTTC
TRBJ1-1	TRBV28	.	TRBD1	CASTHARGLTNTEAFF	TGTGCCAGCACCCATGCCAGGGGGCTAACGAACACTGAAGCTTTCTTT
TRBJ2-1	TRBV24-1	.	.	CATSDPRAGEQFF	TGTGCCACCAGTGATCCCCGCGCTGGAGAGCAGTTCTTC
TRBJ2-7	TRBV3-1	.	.	CASSQSGMTASFYEQYF	TGTGCCAGCAGCCAATCTGGTATGACAGCCTCTTTCTACGAGCAGTACTTC
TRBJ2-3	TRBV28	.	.	CASSLSGDPSTDTQYF	TGTGCCAGCAGTTTATCAGGGGACCCTAGCACAGATACGCAGTATTTT
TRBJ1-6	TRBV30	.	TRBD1	CAWSVDRGGSPLHF	TGTGCCTGGAGTGTAGACAGGGGAGGCTCACCCCTCCACTTT
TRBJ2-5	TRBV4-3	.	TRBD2	CASSRLGASGETQYF	TGCGCCAGCAGCCGCCTCGGGGCTAGCGGGGAGACCCAGTACTTC
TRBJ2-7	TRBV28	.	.	CASSLAQGDGEQYF	TGTGCCAGCAGTTTAGCTCAAGGGGACGGCGAGCAGTACTTC
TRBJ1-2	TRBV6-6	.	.	CASTLTGEPGYTF	TGTGCCAGCACCCTAACGGGGGAGCCGGGCTACACCTTC
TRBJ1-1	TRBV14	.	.	CASSQHGNTEAFF	TGTGCCAGCAGCCAACATGGGAACACTGAAGCTTTCTTT
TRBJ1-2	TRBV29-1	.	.	CSVAGRDPSNYGYTF	TGCAGCGTTGCTGGTAGAGACCCGTCTAACTATGGCTACACCTTC
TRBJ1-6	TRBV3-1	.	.	CASSQDSAGNSPLHF	TGTGCCAGCAGCCAAGATTCGGCAGGGAATTCACCCCTCCACTTT
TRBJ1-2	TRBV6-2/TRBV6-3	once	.	CASRQVGDYGYTF	TGTGCCAGCAGACAGGTGGGCGACTATGGCTACACCTTC
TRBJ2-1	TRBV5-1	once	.	CASSRDGNSDEQFF	TGCGCCAGCAGCCGGGACGGCAACTCGGATGAGCAGTTCTTC
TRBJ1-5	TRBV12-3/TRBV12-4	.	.	CASSLKKGNQPQHF	TGTGCCAGCAGTTTAAAGAAGGGCAATCAGCCCCAGCATTTT
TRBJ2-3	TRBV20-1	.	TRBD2	CSASGGATDTQYF	TGCAGTGCTAGCGGGGGGGCCACAGATACGCAGTATTTT
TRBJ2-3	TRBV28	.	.	CASSRDTTDTQYF	TGTGCCAGCAGCAGAGACACCACAGATACGCAGTATTTT
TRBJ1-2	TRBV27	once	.	CASSLSIGAGTDQYGYTF	TGTGCCAGCAGTTTATCAATAGGGGCGGGTACGGACCAATATGGCTACACCTTC
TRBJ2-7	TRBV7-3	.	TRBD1	CASSPTTGAQQYF	TGTGCCAGCAGCCCTACTACAGGGGCCCAGCAGTACTTC
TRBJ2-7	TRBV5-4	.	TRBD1	CASSHDRDYGYEQYF	TGTGCCAGCAGCCACGACAGGGATTACGGTTACGAGCAGTACTTC
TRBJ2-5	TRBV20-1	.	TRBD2	CSARGPAGGGETQYF	TGCAGTGCTAGAGGACCAGCGGGGGGGGGCGAGACCCAGTACTTC
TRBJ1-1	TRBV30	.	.	CAWREFSDTEAFF	TGTGCCTGGAGAGAGTTTTCGGACACTGAAGCTTTCTTT
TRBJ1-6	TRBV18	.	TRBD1	CASSPRDRDYNSPLHF	TGTGCCAGCTCACCACGGGACAGGGACTATAATTCACCCCTCCACTTT
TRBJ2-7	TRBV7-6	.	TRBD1	CASSLDGQGSYEQYF	TGTGCCAGCAGCTTAGACGGACAGGGATCCTACGAGCAGTACTTC
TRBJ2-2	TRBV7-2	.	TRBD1	CASSEEVRPGQGDPGELFF	TGTGCCAGCAGCGAAGAAGTTCGCCCGGGACAGGGAGACCCCGGGGAGCTGTTTTTT
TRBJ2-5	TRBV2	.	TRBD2	CASSEAGGQETQYF	TGTGCCAGCAGTGAGGCGGGGGGGCAAGAGACCCAGTACTTC
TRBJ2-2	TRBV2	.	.	CASTGDRGGGRTGELFF	TGTGCCAGCACTGGAGACAGGGGAGGGGGTCGGACCGGGGAGCTGTTTTTT
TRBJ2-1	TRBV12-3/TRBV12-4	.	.	CASTLRGSSYNEQFF	TGTGCCAGCACCCTTCGGGGTAGCTCCTACAATGAGCAGTTCTTC
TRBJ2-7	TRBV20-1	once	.	CSASMDSHLLSSYEQYF	TGCAGTGCTAGTATGGACAGCCACCTTCTAAGCTCCTACGAGCAGTACTTC
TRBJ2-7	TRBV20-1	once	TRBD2	CSATPSGYEQYF	TGCAGTGCGACCCCTAGCGGCTACGAGCAGTACTTC
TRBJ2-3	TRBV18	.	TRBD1	CASSEGQGTDTQYF	TGTGCCAGCTCAGAAGGACAGGGCACAGATACGCAGTATTTT
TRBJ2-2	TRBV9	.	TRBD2	CASSASGGPVGELFF	TGTGCCAGCAGCGCTAGCGGGGGGCCGGTCGGGGAGCTGTTTTTT
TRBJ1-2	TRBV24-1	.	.	CATSDSHGRSYGYTF	TGTGCCACCAGTGATAGCCACGGACGGAGCTATGGCTACACCTTC
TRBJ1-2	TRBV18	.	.	CASSPGTGMLNYGYTF	TGTGCCAGCTCTCCCGGAACAGGGATGTTGAACTATGGCTACACCTTC
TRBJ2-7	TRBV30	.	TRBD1	CAWGRDRGPYEQYF	TGTGCCTGGGGCCGGGACAGGGGGCCCTACGAGCAGTACTTC
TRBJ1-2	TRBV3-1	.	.	CASRPHEDGANYGYTF	TGTGCCAGCAGACCCCATGAGGACGGAGCTAACTATGGCTACACCTTC
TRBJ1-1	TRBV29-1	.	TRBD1	CSAMTGGNTEAFF	TGCAGCGCTATGACAGGGGGGAACACTGAAGCTTTCTTT
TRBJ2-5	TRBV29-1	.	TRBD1	CSVERGLKTQYF	TGCAGCGTTGAAAGGGGGCTTAAGACCCAGTACTTC
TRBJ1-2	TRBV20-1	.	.	CSAVGQTYGYTF	TGCAGTGCTGTCGGACAGACCTATGGCTACACCTTC
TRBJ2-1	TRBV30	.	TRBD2	CACRLAGAGEQFF	TGTGCCTGCAGACTAGCGGGGGCGGGTGAGCAGTTCTTC
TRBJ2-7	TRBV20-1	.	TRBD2	CSATDRGGGGFNEQYF	TGCAGTGCTACGGACCGTGGTGGGGGGGGGTTCAACGAGCAGTACTTC
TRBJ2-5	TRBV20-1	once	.	CSAYTVGQRPETQYF	TGCAGTGCTTATACCGTAGGACAGCGTCCGGAGACCCAGTACTTC
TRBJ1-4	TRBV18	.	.	CASSPAVSTNEKLFF	TGTGCCAGCTCACCTGCGGTGTCAACTAATGAAAAACTGTTTTTT
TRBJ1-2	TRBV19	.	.	CASSSDKLYGYTF	TGTGCCAGTAGTTCGGACAAACTCTATGGCTACACCTTC
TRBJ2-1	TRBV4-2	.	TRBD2	CASSQESGDHLAQFF	TGTGCCAGCAGCCAAGAAAGCGGGGACCACCTCGCGCAGTTCTTC
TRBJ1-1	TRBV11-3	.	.	CASSPQVERDTEAFF	TGTGCCAGCAGCCCACAGGTAGAGAGGGACACTGAAGCTTTCTTT
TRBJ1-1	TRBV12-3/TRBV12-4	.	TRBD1	CASSLWGGTDRAAFF	TGTGCCAGCAGTTTATGGGGTGGGACGGACAGGGCGGCTTTCTTT
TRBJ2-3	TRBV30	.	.	CAWSASGTDTQYF	TGTGCCTGGAGCGCCTCTGGCACAGATACGCAGTATTTT
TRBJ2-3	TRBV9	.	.	CASSPRTRGGDTQYF	TGTGCCAGCAGCCCCAGGACTAGAGGGGGAGATACGCAGTATTTT
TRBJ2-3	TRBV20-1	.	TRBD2	CSARDGGGTYTDTQYF	TGCAGTGCTAGAGACGGCGGGGGGACCTACACAGATACGCAGTATTTT